The rows below give T cell receptor beta chains drawn from one sample of a study of blood T cells in healthy people across ages. One entry per CDR3 protein, called by TCRdb with MiXCR from the 5' RACE reads. The top ten hold approximately 23% of the sample, which has hundreds of thousands of distinct CDR3 sequences, 55% to 70% seen once. Sequenced sample: blood. These TCRs come from a young man in good health. The conserved cysteine and the conserved F or W are not part of the CDR3 here. Fields, in order: J gene, D gene, clone size, V gene, CDR3 protein. A D gene is named only where the DNA matches it firmly. Only part of the rows carry a size: once, few, many, or a class if the clone is expanded.

>NA|TRBD2|NA|TRBV29-1
SVEAAGGRPYEQY
>TRBJ2-2|NA|NA|TRBV4-2
ASSPALVGELF
>TRBJ2-1|TRBD2|NA|TRBV11-2
ASSLVAGANEQF
>TRBJ1-2|NA|NA|TRBV20-1
SARDLPYGYT
>TRBJ2-1|NA|once|TRBV12-3/TRBV12-4
ASSSPGLKYNEQF
>TRBJ2-3|NA|NA|TRBV3-1
ASSPGLQRDTQY
>TRBJ2-2|NA|NA|TRBV12-3/TRBV12-4
ASSARTVANTGELF
>NA|NA|NA|TRBV20-1
SAPRGAVETQY
>TRBJ2-7|TRBD1|NA|TRBV12-3/TRBV12-4
ASSCLFRDRGFILTSST
>TRBJ1-1|NA|few|TRBV29-1
SVDSNPGTLNTEAF
>TRBJ1-2|NA|few|TRBV7-2
ASSLSTDTNYGYT
>TRBJ1-2|TRBD1|NA|TRBV3-1
ACSQPWGQGEDGYT
>TRBJ2-1|NA|NA|TRBV4-2
ASSQATRNEQF
>TRBJ2-1|TRBD2|NA|TRBV20-1
SASLAGANNEQF
>TRBJ2-7|TRBD1|NA|TRBV5-1
ASSSTYRGQGEQY
>TRBJ2-3|NA|NA|TRBV29-1
SVELWVSDTQY
>TRBJ2-7|TRBD1|NA|TRBV4-2
ASSQDLAGQDSYEQY
>TRBJ2-1|TRBD1|NA|TRBV20-1
SARTGTSYNEQF
>TRBJ2-1|NA|NA|TRBV24-1
ATSLGQGWNEQF
>TRBJ2-7|TRBD2|NA|TRBV15
ATSRPSGSYEQY
>TRBJ2-1|NA|few|TRBV13
ASSLESGEQF
>TRBJ1-5|NA|few|TRBV7-2
ASSLSMARDQPQH
>TRBJ2-3|TRBD1|NA|TRBV7-8
ASSKGVGTAETDTQY
>TRBJ2-1|NA|NA|TRBV20-1
SASPGAGNRYEQF
>TRBJ2-6|NA|NA|TRBV12-3/TRBV12-4
ASKSPGSGANVLT
>TRBJ2-3|NA|NA|TRBV9
TSSDSGTQGTDTQY
>TRBJ1-2|NA|NA|TRBV7-2
ASSLVWFYGYT
>TRBJ2-1|TRBD2|few|TRBV20-1
SARDRLAGGPVNEQF
>TRBJ2-3|TRBD2|NA|TRBV27
ASSLSGLAGEFSTDTQY
>TRBJ1-2|NA|NA|TRBV29-1
SVEIVGSYGYT
>TRBJ1-4|NA|few|TRBV3-1
ASSQFTTNEKLF
>TRBJ1-2|NA|NA|TRBV2
ASSEVRGTAYGYT
>TRBJ1-6|NA|few|TRBV20-1
SAPTPGGWNSPLH
>TRBJ2-5|NA|NA|TRBV6-5
ASTSSNEQY
>TRBJ2-1|TRBD2|NA|TRBV6-1
ASRASGGAANEQF
>TRBJ2-7|TRBD1|NA|TRBV10-3
AISGTGVHEQY
>TRBJ1-2|NA|NA|TRBV7-2
ASRLSGGDYGYT
>TRBJ1-5|NA|few|TRBV20-1
SANEGTQPQH
>TRBJ1-1|NA|NA|TRBV15
ATSRSRGSGTEAF
>TRBJ2-1|NA|few|TRBV7-2
ASSLGRDGGEQF
>TRBJ2-7|NA|once|TRBV12-3/TRBV12-4
ASSLSQETHEQY
>TRBJ1-2|NA|few|TRBV29-1
SGGEGKHGYT
>TRBJ2-2|TRBD1|few|TRBV24-1
ATSDPGQGANTGELF
>TRBJ2-5|NA|once|TRBV5-5
ASSSGIGKTQY
>TRBJ1-6|NA|NA|TRBV4-2
ASSQGQLLSRNSPLH
>TRBJ2-7|TRBD2|NA|TRBV13
ASSATSGRDEQY
>TRBJ2-5|NA|many|TRBV5-1
ASSRSAGGLQETQY
>TRBJ1-2|NA|few|TRBV5-1
ASSLAPTDYGYT